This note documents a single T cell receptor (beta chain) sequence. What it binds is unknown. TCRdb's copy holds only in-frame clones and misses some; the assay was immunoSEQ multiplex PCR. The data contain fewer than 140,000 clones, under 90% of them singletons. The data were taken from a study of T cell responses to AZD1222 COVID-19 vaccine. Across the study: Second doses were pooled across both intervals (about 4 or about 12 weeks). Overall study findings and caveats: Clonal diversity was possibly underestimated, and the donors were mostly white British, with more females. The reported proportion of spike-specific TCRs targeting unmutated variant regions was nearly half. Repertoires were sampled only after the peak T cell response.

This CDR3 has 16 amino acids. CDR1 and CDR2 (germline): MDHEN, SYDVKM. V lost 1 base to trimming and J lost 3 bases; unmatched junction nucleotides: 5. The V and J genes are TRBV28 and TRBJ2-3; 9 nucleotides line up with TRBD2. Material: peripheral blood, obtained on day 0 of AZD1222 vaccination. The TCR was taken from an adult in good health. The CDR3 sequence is CASSLYVAGVTDTQYF. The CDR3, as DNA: TGTGCCAGCAGTTTATATGTAGCGGGAGTTACAGATACGCAGTATTTT.